This T cell receptor beta chain appears in the sequencing data of a study of blood T cell repertoires in COVID-19. Study-wide background: Whether acute or convalescent, the COVID-19 samples came from the United States, Italy and Spain. PBMCs, B-cell-depleted T cells, or T cells were the source of the cDNA or gDNA that made up the material.

With 6 bases removed from V and 5 bases from J, the gap between germline ends came to 19 bases. The CDR3 has 16 residues. The germline gives CDR1 KGHDR, CDR2 SFDVKD. In the authors' methods: Reference gene primer amplification gave estimated nucleated cell counts. Here immunoSEQ multiplex PCR was the method, and the copy in TCRdb shows in-frame clones only, minus some. The V and J calls and clone size are taken from that table; D and trimming were inferred from the DNA. The sample has roughly 200,000 clones, 85% seen once. J is TRBJ2-1 and V is TRBV24-1, with D maybe TRBD2 (6 bases). Sequences were obtained from peripheral blood. This sequence was found in a woman aged 60-70 years with acute or convalescent COVID-19. CDR3 coding DNA: TGTGCCACCAGTTCCCAGAGCCGGGAGTGGAACAATGAGCAGTTCTTC. It translates to CATSSQSREWNNEQFF.